Here is one T cell receptor beta chain with its context. Germline lookup yields CDR1 SGHDN and CDR2 FVKESK. The CDR3 has 16 amino acids. The germline V and J ends were trimmed by 3 bases and 0 bases, with 9 bases remaining between them. This sample is part of a study of PD-L1 blockade in urothelial cancer. Some clones are missing from TCRdb's copy, which holds only in-frame ones; the method was immunoSEQ multiplex PCR. The table has roughly 49,000 clones, 70% to 90% seen once. The TCR was taken from a man in his sixties with urothelial cancer. This chain links TRBV14 with TRBJ2-6; no definite D call. The input for sequencing was PBMCs, taken around atezolizumab (anti-PD-L1) treatment. In DNA, the CDR3 is TGTGCCAGCAGCCAGATCCGTAGCTCTGGGGCCAACGTCCTGACTTTC. This gives the protein CASSQIRSSGANVLTF.